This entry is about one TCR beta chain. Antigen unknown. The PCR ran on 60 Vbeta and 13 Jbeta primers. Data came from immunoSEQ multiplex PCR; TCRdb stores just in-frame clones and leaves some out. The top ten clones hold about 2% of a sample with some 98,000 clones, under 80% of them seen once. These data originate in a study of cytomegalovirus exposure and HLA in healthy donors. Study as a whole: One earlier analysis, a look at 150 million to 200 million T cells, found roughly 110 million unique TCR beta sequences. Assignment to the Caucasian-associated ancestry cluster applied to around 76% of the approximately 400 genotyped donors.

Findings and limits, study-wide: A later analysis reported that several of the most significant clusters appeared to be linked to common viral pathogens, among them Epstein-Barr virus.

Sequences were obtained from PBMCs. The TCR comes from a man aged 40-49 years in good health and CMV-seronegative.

Written as DNA, the CDR3 is TGTGCCAGCAGCATAGAGCTGAACATCCAGGCCTACGAGCAGTACTTC. Residues: CASSIELNIQAYEQYF. The chain carries TRBV7-2 and TRBJ2-7; no firm D call. The CDR3 length is 16 residues. Trimming stripped 5 bases from V and 2 bases from J, with 19 bases between. CDR1 is SGHTA and CDR2 is FQGNSA in the germline V gene.